A selection of T cell receptor beta chains follows, all from one sample in a study of blood T cell repertoires in COVID-19. Using immunoSEQ multiplex PCR, the repertoire was profiled, and TCRdb retains in-frame clones only, with some absent. The sample records some 410,000 clones, 70% to 90% being singletons. The source material was PBMCs or T cells enriched from blood (not recorded which). Receptors were obtained from a woman younger than 45 with acute COVID-19. Both conserved end residues are part of each CDR3. D genes are given only for firm matches. Not all rows give a size; the values are once, few, many and, for expanded clones, a class.

size,V,D,J,CDR3,DNA
NA,TRBV28,NA,TRBJ1-4,CASSLLGQENEKLFF,TGTGCCAGCAGTTTATTAGGTCAGGAAAATGAAAAACTGTTTTTT
NA,TRBV3-1/TRBV3-2,NA,TRBJ1-3,CASSHGASGNTIYF,TGTGCCAGCAGCCATGGGGCGTCTGGAAACACCATATATTTT
NA,TRBV3-1/TRBV3-2,NA,TRBJ2-2,CASSWQGGTGELFF,TGTGCCAGCAGCTGGCAGGGGGGTACCGGGGAGCTGTTTTTT
NA,TRBV4-3,TRBD1,TRBJ1-1,CASSQRNRGTEAFF,TGCGCCAGCAGCCAAAGAAACAGGGGCACTGAAGCTTTCTTT
NA,TRBV11-3,TRBD1,TRBJ2-2,CASSPDRVGELFF,TGTGCCAGCAGCCCAGACAGGGTTGGGGAGCTGTTTTTT
NA,TRBV27,TRBD1,TRBJ2-3,CASTRQGYVTDTQYF,TGTGCCAGCACCCGACAGGGTTATGTCACAGATACGCAGTATTTT
NA,TRBV15,TRBD1,TRBJ2-6,CATRPTTGPILSGANVLTF,TGTGCCACCAGACCTACGACAGGGCCCATCCTCTCTGGGGCCAACGTCCTGACTTTC
NA,TRBV28,NA,TRBJ2-1,CASSLGTAGYEQFF,TGTGCCAGCAGTCTCGGGACTGCTGGGTATGAGCAGTTCTTC
few,TRBV2,NA,TRBJ1-5,CASSIQGNSNQPQHF,TGTGCCAGCAGTATACAGGGAAATAGCAATCAGCCCCAGCATTTT
NA,TRBV5-1,TRBD1,TRBJ1-1,CASSLTGGRDTEAFF,TGCGCCAGCAGCTTAACAGGGGGGAGGGACACTGAAGCTTTCTTT
NA,TRBV3-1/TRBV3-2,NA,TRBJ1-6,CASSQREENSPLHF,TGTGCCAGCAGCCAAAGGGAGGAAAATTCACCCCTCCACTTT
NA,TRBV5-4,NA,TRBJ1-1,CASSLGTGMFGAFF,TGTGCCAGCAGCTTAGGAACAGGGATGTTCGGAGCTTTCTTT
NA,TRBV29-1,NA,TRBJ1-5,CSRGKGRRGNNQPQHF,TGCAGCCGGGGAAAGGGAAGGAGGGGTAACAATCAGCCCCAGCATTTT
few,TRBV29-1,NA,TRBJ1-2,CSASNGGGGYTF,TGCAGCGCCTCAAACGGGGGTGGGGGCTACACCTTC
NA,TRBV10-1,NA,TRBJ2-2,CASSVDNTGELFF,TGCGCCAGCAGTGTAGATAACACCGGGGAGCTGTTTTTT
once,TRBV7-2,TRBD2,TRBJ2-2,CASSLVGGITGELFF,TGTGCCAGCAGCTTAGTCGGGGGGATCACCGGGGAGCTGTTTTTT
NA,TRBV5-6,TRBD2,TRBJ2-7,CASSQGTGGYEQYF,TGTGCCAGCAGTCAAGGGACCGGGGGGTACGAGCAGTACTTC
NA,TRBV7-2,TRBD1,TRBJ2-7,CASGQGGTPYEQYF,TGTGCCAGCGGACAGGGCGGTACCCCCTACGAGCAGTACTTC
NA,TRBV2,TRBD1,TRBJ2-7,CASRRDRLSSYEQYF,TGTGCCAGCAGACGGGACAGGTTAAGCTCCTACGAGCAGTACTTC
NA,TRBV30,NA,TRBJ1-2,CAWSVERNSLYGYTF,TGTGCCTGGAGTGTTGAACGTAACAGCCTCTATGGCTACACCTTC